The following is a TCR beta chain sequence with its context. This sample was taken from a study of cytomegalovirus exposure and HLA in healthy donors. After removal of 5 bases from V and 7 bases from J, the junction contained 10 bases not matched to a gene. The CDR3 is made up of 15 amino acids. Germline-derived CDR1 and CDR2 are LNHDA and SQIVND (reference sequence). Profiled with immunoSEQ multiplex PCR; TCRdb holds only in-frame clones, not every one. The table lists roughly 110,000 clones, 88% of them singletons. Material for sequencing was PBMCs. This receptor was taken from a young woman in good health and CMV-seropositive. The chain joins TRBV19 to TRBJ1-2, with TRBD1 matching over 10 bases. CDR3 region: CASSSTGTGAIGYTF. CDR3 in DNA: TGTGCCAGTAGTTCCACCGGGACAGGGGCTATTGGCTACACCTTC.